This TCR beta chain comes out of a study of regulatory T cells in long-lasting Graves disease. This CDR3 is built from 13 residues. Germline CDR1 reads MNHGY; CDR2 reads SVAAGI. After removal of 4 bases from V and 6 bases from J, the junction contained 3 bases not matched to a gene. Building the TCR beta libraries relied on iRepertoire HTBI primers, and CDR3 regions underwent Arm-PCR. In the original analysis: Spanning all samples, the identified segments comprised some 60 TRBV and about 13 TRBJ. TCRdb independently ran MiXCR on the multiplex PCR reads; one entry per CDR3 protein. For this entry, the V and J calls and clone size follow TCRdb and not the study's own pipeline. The sample has around 460,000 distinct CDR3 sequences, 20% to 25% seen once. Time point in this sample: persistent/refractory GD, antithyroid drugs over 5 years with positive TRAb. PBMC-derived RNA was used for the TCR library.

The genes are TRBV6-9 and TRBJ1-5; TRBD1 matches at 7 bases. The sample consisted of peripheral blood mononuclear cells (PBMCs), taken when the disease was refractory, from a patient treated with antithyroid drugs. The receptor's source is a female donor with Graves disease. The CDR3 DNA is TGTGCCAGCAGTTTGAGGACAGGTCAGCCCCAGCATTTT. Its protein is CASSLRTGQPQHF.